This T cell receptor beta chain comes out of a study of T-cell reconstitution after alpha-beta-depleted transplantation in children. Findings and limits, study-wide: Expanded graft clones, several hundred of them, were reportedly the source of alpha-beta T cells about two months after transplant.

Unique molecular identifiers were used to barcode this TCRbeta library. TCRdb ran MiXCR on the PCR reads and lists one entry per CDR3 protein. The table includes about 500,000 distinct CDR3 sequences, roughly 10% detected once. The table lists this clonotype with a few counts. What it binds is not known. This material consisted of PBMCs, mostly from graft donor cells, taken 180 days after TCRalphabeta/CD19-depleted stem cell transplant. The TCR originated in a female patient younger than 10 who had a stem cell transplant for aplastic anemia, so the T cells may come from the graft donor.

CDR3 nucleotides: TGCAGTGCCAACACGGTGGGAGGCACAGATACGCAGTATTTT. This encodes CSANTVGGTDTQYF. The chain uses TRBV20-1 and TRBJ2-3, with a tentative D call TRBD2 (5 bases). Per the germline V gene, CDR1 is DFQATT and CDR2 is SNEGSKA (reference sequence). Trimming removed 6 bases at V and 1 base at J, with 14 bases between. The CDR3 runs 14 residues.